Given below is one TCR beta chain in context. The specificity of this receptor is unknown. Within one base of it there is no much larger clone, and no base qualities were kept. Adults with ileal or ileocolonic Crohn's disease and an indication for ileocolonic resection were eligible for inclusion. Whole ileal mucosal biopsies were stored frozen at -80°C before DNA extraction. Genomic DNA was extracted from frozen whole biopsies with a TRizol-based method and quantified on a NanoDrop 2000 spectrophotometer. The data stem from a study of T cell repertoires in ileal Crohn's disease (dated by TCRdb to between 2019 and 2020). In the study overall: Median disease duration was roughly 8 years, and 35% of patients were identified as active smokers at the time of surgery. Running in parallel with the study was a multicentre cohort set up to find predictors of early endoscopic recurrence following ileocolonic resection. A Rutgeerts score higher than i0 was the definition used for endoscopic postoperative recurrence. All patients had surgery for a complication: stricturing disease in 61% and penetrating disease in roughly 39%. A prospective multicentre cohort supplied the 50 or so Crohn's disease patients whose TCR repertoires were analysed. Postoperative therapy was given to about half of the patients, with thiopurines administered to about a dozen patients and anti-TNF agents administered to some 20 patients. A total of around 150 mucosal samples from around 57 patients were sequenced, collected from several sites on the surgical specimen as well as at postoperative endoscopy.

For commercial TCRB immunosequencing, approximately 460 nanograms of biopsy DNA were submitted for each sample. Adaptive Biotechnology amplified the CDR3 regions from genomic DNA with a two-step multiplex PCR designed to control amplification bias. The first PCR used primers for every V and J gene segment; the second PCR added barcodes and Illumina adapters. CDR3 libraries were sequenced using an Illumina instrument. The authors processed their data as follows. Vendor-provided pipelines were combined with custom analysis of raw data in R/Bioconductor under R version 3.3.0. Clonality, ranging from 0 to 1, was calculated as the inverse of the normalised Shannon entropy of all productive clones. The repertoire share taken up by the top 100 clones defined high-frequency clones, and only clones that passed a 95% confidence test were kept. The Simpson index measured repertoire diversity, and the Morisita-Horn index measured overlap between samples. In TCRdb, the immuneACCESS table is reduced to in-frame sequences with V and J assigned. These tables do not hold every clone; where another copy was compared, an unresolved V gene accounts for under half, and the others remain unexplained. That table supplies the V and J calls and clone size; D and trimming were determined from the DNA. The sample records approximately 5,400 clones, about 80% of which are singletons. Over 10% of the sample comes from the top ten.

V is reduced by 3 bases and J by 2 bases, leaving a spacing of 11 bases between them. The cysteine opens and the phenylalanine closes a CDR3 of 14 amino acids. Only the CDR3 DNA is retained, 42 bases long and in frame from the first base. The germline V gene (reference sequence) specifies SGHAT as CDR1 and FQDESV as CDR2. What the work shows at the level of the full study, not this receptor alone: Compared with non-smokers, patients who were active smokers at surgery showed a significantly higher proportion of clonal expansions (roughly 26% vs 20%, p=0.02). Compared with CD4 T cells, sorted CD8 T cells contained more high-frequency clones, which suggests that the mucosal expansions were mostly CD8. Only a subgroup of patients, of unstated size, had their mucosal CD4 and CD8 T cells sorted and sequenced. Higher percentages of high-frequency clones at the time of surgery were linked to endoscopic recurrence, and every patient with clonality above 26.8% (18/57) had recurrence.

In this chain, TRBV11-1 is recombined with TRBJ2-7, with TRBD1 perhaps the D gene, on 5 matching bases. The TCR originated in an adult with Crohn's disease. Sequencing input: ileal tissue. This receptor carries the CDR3 CASSFRQGPYEQYF. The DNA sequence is TGTGCCAGCAGCTTTAGGCAGGGCCCCTACGAGCAGTACTTC.